Sequencing of this T cell receptor (beta chain) was carried out in a study of identifying expanded T cells in peripheral blood. Notes on the study in general: Two-week clone count variance significantly increased as total template count grew. Technical replicates showed around 1.3 changed clones; about 2 weeks 15 to 20; four weeks 19.

CDR3 length: 15 amino acids. Germline V gives CDR1 KGHSH, CDR2 LQKENI. With 6 bases removed from V and 7 bases from J, the gap between germline ends came to 19 bases. In the case of this clone: Its antigen remains unknown.

Clones were read by immunoSEQ multiplex PCR, and TCRdb kept only the in-frame ones, dropping some. The data hold some 95,000 clones, with approximately 91% observed a single time. During the collection period, no donor immune events like infections were recorded. The clonotype originates from a person aged 18 to 70 in good health. The source material was blood. The rearrangement links TRBV18 to TRBJ2-1, with a weak D call TRBD2 (5 bases). The CDR3 DNA reads TGTGCCAGCTCTCCTGACTATACGACGGGGAATGAGCAGTTCTTC. Translating it yields CASSPDYTTGNEQFF.